This T cell receptor (beta chain) was found in a study of tumor-infiltrating lymphocytes in primary liver carcinoma. Study background: Primary liver carcinoma in the patients was surgically resected.

The CDR3 consists of 16 residues. Germline CDR1 is SGHNT and CDR2 is YYREEE (reference sequence). Trimming removed 5 bases at V and 3 bases at J, with 18 bases between. For blood RNA, unsorted whole blood served as the source, and germline DNA was extracted too. The input was 400 to 500 ng total RNA; TCR beta cDNA was made from it with a constant-region primer. Three nested multiplex PCR rounds of slightly modified ARM-PCR generated TCR beta libraries. The study ran its first two PCR rounds for roughly 9 cycles each, using TRBV1-TRBV30 forward primers and a C-beta reverse primer. TCRdb re-called the multiplex PCR reads through MiXCR, storing one row per CDR3 protein. Of around 170,000 distinct CDR3 sequences detected, over 50% appear once; the ten largest clones hold approximately 67%.

This clonotype was obtained from a middle-aged man with primary liver carcinoma and hepatitis B virus infection. The specimen sequenced was peripheral blood. This sequence joins TRBV5-4 and TRBJ2-1; perhaps D is TRBD1 or TRBD2 (5 bases each). CDR3 sequence (DNA): TGTGCCAGCAGTAGGGGCGGTCGGGACCACTACAATGAGCAGTTCTTC. Encoded protein: CASSRGGRDHYNEQFF.